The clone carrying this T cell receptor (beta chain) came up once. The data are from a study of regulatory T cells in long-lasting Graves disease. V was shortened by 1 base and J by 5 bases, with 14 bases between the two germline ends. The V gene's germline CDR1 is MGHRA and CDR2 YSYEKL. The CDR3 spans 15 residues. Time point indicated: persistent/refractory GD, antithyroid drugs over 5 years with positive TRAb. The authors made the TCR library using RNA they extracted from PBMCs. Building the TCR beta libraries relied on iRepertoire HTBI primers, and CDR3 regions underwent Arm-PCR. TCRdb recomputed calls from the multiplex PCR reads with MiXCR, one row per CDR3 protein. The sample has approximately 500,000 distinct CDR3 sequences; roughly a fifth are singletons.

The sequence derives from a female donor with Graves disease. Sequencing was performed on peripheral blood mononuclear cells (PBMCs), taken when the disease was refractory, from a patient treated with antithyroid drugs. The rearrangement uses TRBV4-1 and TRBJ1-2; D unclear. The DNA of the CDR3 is TGCGCCAGCAGCCAAGTCCCCACAGAACTATATGGCTACACCTTC. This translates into CASSQVPTELYGYTF.